The 10 T cell receptor beta chains given below trace back to one sample, sequenced in a study of Graves' ophthalmopathy and Graves' hyperthyroidism. The authors amplified TCR beta CDR3 regions, and they did so from RNA transcripts for repertoire sequencing. Investigators did first-round RT-PCR with HTBI primers, then second-round multiplex PCR. TCRdb fed the multiplex PCR reads into MiXCR, producing one record per CDR3 protein. In the table there are around 1,000,000 distinct CDR3 sequences, about 36% of which are singletons. What was sequenced was peripheral blood or thyroid tissue (not recorded which). The origin of the receptors is an adult man with Graves' hyperthyroidism.

A word on this clonotype: This clone may be a read error of a much larger clone one base away. This chain joins TRBV7-2 and TRBJ1-1; D remains unclear. The V and J ends lost 4 bases and 5 bases respectively, with 14 bases between them. This CDR3 has 14 amino acids. Per germline, CDR1 SGHTA and CDR2 FQGNSA. CDR3 protein: CASSYQAGATEAFF. DNA for the CDR3: TGTGCCAGCAGCTACCAGGCAGGAGCTACTGAAGCTTTCTTT.

The chain has TRBV7-2 and TRBJ1-6; 7 nucleotides align to TRBD1. Germline values: CDR1 SGHTA, CDR2 FQGNSA. The junction had 10 bases not matched to a gene; V was cut back by 5 bases and J by 6 bases. This CDR3 contains 16 residues. The CDR3 nucleotides read TGTGCCAGCAGCCAAGACAGGGACCGATTTAATTCACCCCTCCACTTT. This encodes CASSQDRDRFNSPLHF.

This clonotype was counted at least ten times. The V call is TRBV5-1, the J call TRBJ1-2; D is unclear. The CDR3 has 13 residues. Germline-derived CDR1 and CDR2 are SGHRS and YFSETQ. V lost 0 bases to trimming and J lost 10 bases, with 13 bases between them. For the CDR3, the DNA is TGCGCCAGCAGCTTGGAGGCAGGCCGGTTCTACACCTTC. Amino acid sequence: CASSLEAGRFYTF.

This clonotype was seen a few times. The chain combines TRBV20-1 with TRBJ2-7, with 8 bases aligning to TRBD2. V dropped 2 bases and J dropped 3; count of bases not matched to a gene: 9. CDR1 and CDR2 (germline): DFQATT, SNEGSKA (reference sequence). The CDR3 length is 15 residues. The CDR3 bases are TGCAGTGCTAGAAGGGCTAGCGGGCTGGTCTACGAGCAGTACTTC. The encoded protein is CSARRASGLVYEQYF.

In regard to this clonotype: A much bigger clone sits one base away, suggesting this may be a read error. Given the absence of the conserved phenylalanine or tryptophan at the CDR3 end, a read error is likely. The chain joins TRBV20-1 to TRBJ2-5; TRBD2 matches 8 bases. The CDR3 is 17 residues long. Trimming took 1 base from V and 4 from J; bases not matched to a gene: 14. CDR1 is DFQATT, CDR2 SNEGSKA, per germline (reference sequence). The CDR3 bases are TGCAGTGCTAGAGGACCGCCGGGACTAGTTATAGGAGAGACCCAGTACCTC. The encoded protein is CSARGPPGLVIGETQYL.

V and J are TRBV29-1 and TRBJ2-7; D gene ambiguous. Germline CDR1 is SQVTM and CDR2 is ANQGSEA. V was cut by 8 bases and J by 2 bases, with 13 bases left in between. The CDR3 runs to 12 residues. CDR3 region: CSLGTGPYEQYF. As DNA, the CDR3 is TGCAGCTTAGGTACGGGTCCCTACGAGCAGTACTTC.

Details on this clonotype: At one boundary the junction diverges from the germline segment, which might be a read error. CDR3 region: CAGSLGGAEAFF. In nucleotides, the CDR3 is TGCGCCGGCAGCTTGGGGGGGGCTGAAGCTTTCTTT. This sequence joins TRBV5-1 and TRBJ1-1; possibly TRBD1 for D (5 bases). The germline V gene encodes CDR1 SGHRS and CDR2 YFSETQ. This CDR3 spans 12 amino acids. The whole variable domain, remainder taken from reference TRBV5-1 and TRBJ1-1, is KAGVTQTPRYLIKTRGQQVTLSCSPISGHRSVSWYQQTPGQGLQFLFEYFSETQRNKGNFPGRFSGRQFSNSRSEMNVSTLELGDSALYLCAGSLGGAEAFFGQGTRLTVV.

This clonotype was counted at least ten times. The chain is built from TRBV29-1 and TRBJ1-4; possibly TRBD1 for D (5 bases). CDR3 length equals 15 residues. Germline CDR1 SQVTM, CDR2 ANQGSEA. Deletions cut 6 bases from V and 6 bases from J, with 20 bases between. The CDR3 sequence is CSVVNTGGVDEKLFF. The CDR3 DNA reads TGCAGCGTCGTAAATACAGGAGGGGTAGATGAAAAACTGTTTTTT.

In regard to this clonotype: No conserved phenylalanine or tryptophan is present at the end of the CDR3, so a read error is the likely explanation. The DNA is left out, because the CDR3 cannot be placed on it with certainty; the CDR3 is given as TCRdb lists it. The rearrangement joins TRBV5-5 to TRBJ1-2; the table gives TRBD1 as D, unverified against the DNA. The CDR3 spans 11 amino acids, including both terminal residues. The germline CDR1 and CDR2 sequences are SGHKS and YYEKEE (reference sequence). The CDR3: CASSLQQGDAY.

This clonotype appeared many times. The chain combines TRBV5-1 with TRBJ1-4; the match to TRBD1 covers 11 bases. Germline CDR1 and CDR2: SGHRS and YFSETQ. The CDR3 spans 14 residues. Unmatched junction bases numbered 4, after V lost 4 bases and J lost 8 bases. CDR3 nucleotides: TGCGCCAGCAGCCGGACAGGGGGCCGCGAAAAACTGTTTTTT. It translates to CASSRTGGREKLFF.